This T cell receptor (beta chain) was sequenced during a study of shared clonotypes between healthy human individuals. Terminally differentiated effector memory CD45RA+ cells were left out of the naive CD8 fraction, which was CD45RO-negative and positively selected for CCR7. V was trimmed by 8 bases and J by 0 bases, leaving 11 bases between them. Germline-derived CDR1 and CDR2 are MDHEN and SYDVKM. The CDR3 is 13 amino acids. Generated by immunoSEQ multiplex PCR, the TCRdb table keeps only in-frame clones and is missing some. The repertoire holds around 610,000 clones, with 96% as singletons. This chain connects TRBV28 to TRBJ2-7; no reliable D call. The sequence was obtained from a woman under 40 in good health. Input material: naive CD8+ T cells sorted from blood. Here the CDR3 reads CASLSSYSYEQYF. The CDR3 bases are TGTGCCAGCTTATCTTCATACTCCTACGAGCAGTACTTC.